The 3 T cell receptor beta chains below were found in one sample sequenced in a study of blood T cell repertoires in COVID-19. Only in-frame clones appear in the TCRdb table, and some are missing; sequencing was by immunoSEQ multiplex PCR. The repertoire has over 110,000 clones, 80% of them found once; the top ten carry about 3.5%. The sample taken for sequencing was peripheral blood. Every receptor here comes from a man between 65 and 85 years old who had recovered from COVID-19.

V usage is TRBV15 and J usage is TRBJ2-1; the match to TRBD2 covers 14 bases. Germline values: CDR1 LNHNV, CDR2 YYDKDF (reference sequence). V lost 5 bases to trimming and J lost 6 bases; unmatched junction nucleotides: 9. This CDR3 region has 17 residues. Here the CDR3 DNA reads TGTGCCACCAGCGAGAATACGGGACTAGCGGGAGTCAATGAGCAGTTCTTC. It specifies CATSENTGLAGVNEQFF.

V gene TRBV7-2 combines with J gene TRBJ2-3; 8 bases agree with TRBD1. J was trimmed by 5 bases and V by 5 bases; bases with no gene match: 6. Germline CDR1 and CDR2: SGHTA and FQGNSA. This CDR3 spans 14 amino acids. CDR3: CASSLGQGVDTQYF. The CDR3 DNA is TGTGCCAGCAGCCTCGGACAGGGCGTAGATACGCAGTATTTT.

This chain uses TRBV6-5 with TRBJ2-7, with a possible D match to TRBD1 (5 bases). The CDR3 sequence is 15 residues long. Germline CDR1 and CDR2: MNHEY and SVGAGI. With 2 bases removed from V and 2 bases from J, the gap between germline ends came to 13 bases. The CDR3: CASSYRLRETYEQYF. The CDR3 coding sequence is TGTGCCAGCAGTTACCGCCTCAGGGAAACCTACGAGCAGTACTTC.